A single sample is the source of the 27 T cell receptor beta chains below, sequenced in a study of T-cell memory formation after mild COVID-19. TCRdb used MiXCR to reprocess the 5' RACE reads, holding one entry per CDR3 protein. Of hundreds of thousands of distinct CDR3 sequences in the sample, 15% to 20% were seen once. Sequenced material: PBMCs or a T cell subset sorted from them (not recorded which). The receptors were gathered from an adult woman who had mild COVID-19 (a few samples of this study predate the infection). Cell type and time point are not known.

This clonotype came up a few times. The CDR3 is CASSYGRATEAFF. CDR3 DNA: TGTGCCAGCAGTTACGGCCGGGCCACTGAAGCTTTCTTT. This sequence joins TRBV6-2 or TRBV6-3 and TRBJ1-1; D gene unclear. The V gene lost 2 bases and the J gene lost 4 bases, with 8 bases spanning the gap. The CDR3 totals 13 residues. Germline V gene data show CDR1 as MNHEY and CDR2 as SVGEGT.

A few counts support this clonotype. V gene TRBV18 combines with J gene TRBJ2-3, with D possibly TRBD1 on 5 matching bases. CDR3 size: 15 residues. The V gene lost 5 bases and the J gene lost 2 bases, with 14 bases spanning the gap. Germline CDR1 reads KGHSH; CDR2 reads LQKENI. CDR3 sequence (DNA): TGTGCCAGCTCATCAGCAGGGTATGTCACAGATACGCAGTATTTT. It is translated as CASSSAGYVTDTQYF.

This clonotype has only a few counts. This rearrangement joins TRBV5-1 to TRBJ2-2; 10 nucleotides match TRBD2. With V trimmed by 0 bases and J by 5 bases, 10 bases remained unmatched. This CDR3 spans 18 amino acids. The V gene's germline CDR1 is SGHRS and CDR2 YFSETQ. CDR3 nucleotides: TGCGCCAGCAGCTTGGGGCTAGCGGGAGCCTTGGGAACCGGGGAGCTGTTTTTT. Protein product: CASSLGLAGALGTGELFF.

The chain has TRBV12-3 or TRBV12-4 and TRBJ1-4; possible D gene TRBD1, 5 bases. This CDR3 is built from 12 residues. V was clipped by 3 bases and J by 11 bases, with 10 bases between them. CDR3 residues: CASSFFGGKLFF. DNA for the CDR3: TGTGCCAGCAGTTTTTTTGGGGGGAAACTGTTTTTT.

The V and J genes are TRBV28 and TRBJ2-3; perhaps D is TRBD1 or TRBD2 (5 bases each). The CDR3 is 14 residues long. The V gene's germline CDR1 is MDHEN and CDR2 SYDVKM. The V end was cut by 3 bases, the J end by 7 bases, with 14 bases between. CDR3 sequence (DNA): TGTGCCAGCAGTTTGTTCCGGGACGGGAATACGCAGTATTTT. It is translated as CASSLFRDGNTQYF.

CDR3 nucleotide sequence: TGTGCCAGCAGCTCCGTCGGGACTATAGAGACAGATACGCAGTATTTT. This gives the protein CASSSVGTIETDTQYF. This chain links TRBV7-2 with TRBJ2-3; 7 bases line up with TRBD2. Germline trimming cut 4 bases from V and 3 bases from J; bases unmatched to any gene: 10. Germline CDR1 reads SGHTA; CDR2 reads FQGNSA. CDR3 length equals 16 residues.

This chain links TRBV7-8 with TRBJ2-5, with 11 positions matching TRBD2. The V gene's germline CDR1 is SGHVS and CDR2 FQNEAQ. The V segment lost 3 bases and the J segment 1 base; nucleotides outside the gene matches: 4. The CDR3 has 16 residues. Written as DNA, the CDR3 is TGTGCCAGCAGCTTTAAGACTAGCGGGATCCAAGAGACCCAGTACTTC. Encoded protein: CASSFKTSGIQETQYF.

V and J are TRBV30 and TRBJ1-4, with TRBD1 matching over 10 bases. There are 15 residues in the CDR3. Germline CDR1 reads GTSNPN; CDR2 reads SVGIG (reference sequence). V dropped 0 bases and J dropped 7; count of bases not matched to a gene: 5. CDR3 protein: CAWSVGTGVFEKLFF. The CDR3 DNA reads TGTGCCTGGAGTGTAGGGACAGGGGTTTTTGAAAAACTGTTTTTT.

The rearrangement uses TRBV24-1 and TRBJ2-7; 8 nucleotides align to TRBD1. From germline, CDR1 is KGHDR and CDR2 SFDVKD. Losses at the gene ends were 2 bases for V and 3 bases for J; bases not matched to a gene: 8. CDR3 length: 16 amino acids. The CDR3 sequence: CATSDSGQDGYYEQYF. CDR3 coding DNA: TGTGCCACCAGTGATTCGGGACAGGATGGCTACTACGAGCAGTACTTC.

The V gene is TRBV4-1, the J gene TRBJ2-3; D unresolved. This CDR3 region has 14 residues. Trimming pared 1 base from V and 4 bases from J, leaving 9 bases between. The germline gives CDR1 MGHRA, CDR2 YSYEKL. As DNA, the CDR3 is TGCGCCAGCAGCCAAGTTGGAATGGCAGATACGCAGTATTTT. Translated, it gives CASSQVGMADTQYF.

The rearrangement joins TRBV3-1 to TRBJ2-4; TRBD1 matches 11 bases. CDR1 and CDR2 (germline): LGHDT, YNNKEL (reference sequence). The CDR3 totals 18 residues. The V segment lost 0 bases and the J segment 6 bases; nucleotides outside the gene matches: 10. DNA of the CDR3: TGTGCCAGCAGCCAAGATGGGACAGGGGGAGGCCTCGGAAACATTCAGTACTTC. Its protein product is CASSQDGTGGGLGNIQYF.

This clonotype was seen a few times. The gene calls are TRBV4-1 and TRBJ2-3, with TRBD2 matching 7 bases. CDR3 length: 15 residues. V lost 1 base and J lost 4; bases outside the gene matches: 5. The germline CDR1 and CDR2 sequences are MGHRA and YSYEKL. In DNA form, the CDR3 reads TGCGCCAGCAGCCAAGGGGGGGGACTGGCAGATACGCAGTATTTT. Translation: CASSQGGGLADTQYF.

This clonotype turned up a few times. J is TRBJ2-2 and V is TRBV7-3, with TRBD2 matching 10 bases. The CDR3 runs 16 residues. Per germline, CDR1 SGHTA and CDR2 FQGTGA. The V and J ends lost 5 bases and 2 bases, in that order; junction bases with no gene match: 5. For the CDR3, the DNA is TGTGCCAGCAGCACCCGGACTAGCGGCAACACCGGGGAGCTGTTTTTT. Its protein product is CASSTRTSGNTGELFF.

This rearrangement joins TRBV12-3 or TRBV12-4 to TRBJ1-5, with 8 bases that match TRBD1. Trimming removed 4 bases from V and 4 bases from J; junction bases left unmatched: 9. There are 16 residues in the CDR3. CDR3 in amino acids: CASSSQGAAGNQPQHF. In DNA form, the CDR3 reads TGTGCCAGCAGTTCCCAGGGGGCAGCTGGGAATCAGCCCCAGCATTTT.

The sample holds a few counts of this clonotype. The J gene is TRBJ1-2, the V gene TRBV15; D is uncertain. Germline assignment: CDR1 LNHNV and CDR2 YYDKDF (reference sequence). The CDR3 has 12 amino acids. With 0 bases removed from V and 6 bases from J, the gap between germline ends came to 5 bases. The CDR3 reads CATSRDWNGYTF. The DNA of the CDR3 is TGTGCCACCAGCAGAGATTGGAATGGCTACACCTTC.

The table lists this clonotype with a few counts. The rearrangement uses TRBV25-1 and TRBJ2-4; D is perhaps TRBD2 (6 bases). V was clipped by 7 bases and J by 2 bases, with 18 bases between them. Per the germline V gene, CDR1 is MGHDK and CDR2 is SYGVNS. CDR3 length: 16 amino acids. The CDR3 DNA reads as TGTGCCAGCACCAAGTTCCCCCGGGACTCCAAAAACATTCAGTACTTC. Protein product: CASTKFPRDSKNIQYF. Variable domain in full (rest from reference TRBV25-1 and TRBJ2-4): EADIYQTPRYLVIGTGKKITLECSQTMGHDKMYWYQQDPGMELHLIHYSYGVNSTEKGDLSSESTVSRIRTEHFPLTLESARPSHTSQYLCASTKFPRDSKNIQYFGAGTRLSVL.

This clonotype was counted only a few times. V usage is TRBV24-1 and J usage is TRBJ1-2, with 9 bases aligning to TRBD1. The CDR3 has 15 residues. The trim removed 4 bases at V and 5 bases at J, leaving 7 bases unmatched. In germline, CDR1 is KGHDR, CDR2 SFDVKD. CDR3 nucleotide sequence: TGTGCCACCAGTGACTCGGGACAGGGACAATATGGCTACACCTTC. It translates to CATSDSGQGQYGYTF.

CDR3: CASSLHRMDEQFF. The CDR3 DNA reads as TGTGCCAGCAGCTTACATCGGATGGATGAGCAGTTCTTC. J is TRBJ2-1 and V is TRBV7-3; D call uncertain. Trimming took off 2 bases at V and 8 bases at J, with 10 bases between the two ends. Germline CDR1 SGHTA, CDR2 FQGTGA. There are 13 residues in the CDR3.

In nucleotides, the CDR3 is TGTGCCAGCAGTGACGATCGAGCGGAGAACACCGGGGAGCTGTTTTTT. Translation: CASSDDRAENTGELFF. The J gene is TRBJ2-2, the V gene TRBV25-1; a possible D gene is TRBD2 (5 bases). V lost 3 bases to trimming and J lost 1 base, with 12 bases between them. CDR1 and CDR2 from the germline V gene are MGHDK and SYGVNS. CDR3 length equals 16 residues.

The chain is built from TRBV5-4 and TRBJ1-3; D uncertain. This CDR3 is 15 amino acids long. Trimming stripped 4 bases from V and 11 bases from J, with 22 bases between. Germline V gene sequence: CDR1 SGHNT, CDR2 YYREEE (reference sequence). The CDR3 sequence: CASSDRREIRPPIYF. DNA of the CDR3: TGTGCCAGCAGCGACCGAAGGGAAATTCGTCCCCCCATATATTTT.

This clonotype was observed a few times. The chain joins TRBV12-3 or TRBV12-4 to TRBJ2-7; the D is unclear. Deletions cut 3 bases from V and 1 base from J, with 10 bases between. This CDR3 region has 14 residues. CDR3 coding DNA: TGTGCCAGCAGTTTCTACGCGGAGTCCTACGAGCAGTACTTC. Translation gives CASSFYAESYEQYF.

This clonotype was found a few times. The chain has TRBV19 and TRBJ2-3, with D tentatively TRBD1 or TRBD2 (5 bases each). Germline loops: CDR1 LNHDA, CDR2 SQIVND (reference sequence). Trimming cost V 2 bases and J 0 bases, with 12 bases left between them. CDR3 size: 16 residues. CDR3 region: CASSILWGMSTDTQYF. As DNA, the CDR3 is TGTGCCAGTAGTATATTGTGGGGGATGAGCACAGATACGCAGTATTTT.

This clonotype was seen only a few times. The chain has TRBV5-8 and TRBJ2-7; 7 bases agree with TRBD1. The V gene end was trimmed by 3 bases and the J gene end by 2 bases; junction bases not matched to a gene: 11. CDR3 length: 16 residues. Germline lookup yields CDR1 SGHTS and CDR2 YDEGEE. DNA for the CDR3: TGTGCCAGCAGCTCCTCACAGGGGAAAACCCCCTACGAGCAGTACTTC. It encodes CASSSSQGKTPYEQYF.

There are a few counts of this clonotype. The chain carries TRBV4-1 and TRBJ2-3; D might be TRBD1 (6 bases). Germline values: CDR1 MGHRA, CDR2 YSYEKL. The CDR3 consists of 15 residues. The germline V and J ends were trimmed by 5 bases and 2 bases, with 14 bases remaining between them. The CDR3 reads CASSSHRDLTDTQYF. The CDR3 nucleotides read TGCGCCAGCAGCTCCCACAGGGACCTCACAGATACGCAGTATTTT.

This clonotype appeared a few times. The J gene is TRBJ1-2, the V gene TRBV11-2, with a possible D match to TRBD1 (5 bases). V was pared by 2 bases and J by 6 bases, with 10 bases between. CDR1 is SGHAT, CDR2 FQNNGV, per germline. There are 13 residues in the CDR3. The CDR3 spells CASSLTSGNGYTF. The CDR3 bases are TGTGCCAGCAGCTTAACCTCAGGGAATGGCTACACCTTC. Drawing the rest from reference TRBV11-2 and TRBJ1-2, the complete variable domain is EAGVAQSPRYKIIEKRQSVAFWCNPISGHATLYWYQQILGQGPKLLIQFQNNGVVDDSQLPKDRFSAERLKGVDSTLKIQPAKLEDSAVYLCASSLTSGNGYTFGSGTRLTVV.

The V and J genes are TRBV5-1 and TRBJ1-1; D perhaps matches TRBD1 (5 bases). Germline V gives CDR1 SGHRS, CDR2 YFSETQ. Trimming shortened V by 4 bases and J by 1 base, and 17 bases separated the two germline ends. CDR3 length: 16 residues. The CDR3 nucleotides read TGCGCCAGCAGCCTGTTCCCCAGGGCAGAGAACACTGAAGCTTTCTTT. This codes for CASSLFPRAENTEAFF. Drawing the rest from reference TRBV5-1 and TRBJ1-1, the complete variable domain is KAGVTQTPRYLIKTRGQQVTLSCSPISGHRSVSWYQQTPGQGLQFLFEYFSETQRNKGNFPGRFSGRQFSNSRSEMNVSTLELGDSALYLCASSLFPRAENTEAFFGQGTRLTVV.

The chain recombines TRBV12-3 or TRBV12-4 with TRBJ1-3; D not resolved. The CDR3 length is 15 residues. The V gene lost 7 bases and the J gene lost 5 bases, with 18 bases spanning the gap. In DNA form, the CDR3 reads TGTGCCAGCACTCCCAGGAGGGCTCCCCGAAACACCATATATTTT. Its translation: CASTPRRAPRNTIYF.